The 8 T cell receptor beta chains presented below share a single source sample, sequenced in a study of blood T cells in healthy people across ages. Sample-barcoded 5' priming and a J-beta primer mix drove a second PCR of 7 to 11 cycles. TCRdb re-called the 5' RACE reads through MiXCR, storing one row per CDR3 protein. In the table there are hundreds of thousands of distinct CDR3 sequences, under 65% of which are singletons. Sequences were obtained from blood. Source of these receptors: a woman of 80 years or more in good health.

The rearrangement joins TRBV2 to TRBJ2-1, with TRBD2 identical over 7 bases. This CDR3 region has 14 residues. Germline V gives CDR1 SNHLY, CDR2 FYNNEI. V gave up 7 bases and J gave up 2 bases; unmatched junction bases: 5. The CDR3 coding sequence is TGTGCCAGCAAGGATACTAGCGCCTACAATGAGCAGTTCTTC. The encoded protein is CASKDTSAYNEQFF. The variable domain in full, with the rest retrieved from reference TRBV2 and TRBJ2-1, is EPEVTQTPSHQVTQMGQEVILRCVPISNHLYFYWYRQILGQKVEFLVSFYNNEISEKSEIFDDQFSVERPDGSNFTLKIRSTKLEDSAMYFCASKDTSAYNEQFFGPGTRLTVL.

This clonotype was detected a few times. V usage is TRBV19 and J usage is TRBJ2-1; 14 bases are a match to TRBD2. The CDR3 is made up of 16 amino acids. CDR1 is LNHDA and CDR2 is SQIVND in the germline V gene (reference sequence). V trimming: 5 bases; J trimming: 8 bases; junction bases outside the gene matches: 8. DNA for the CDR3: TGTGCCAGTAGTCCGCAGGGACTAGCGGGAGTATATGAGCAGTTCTTC. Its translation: CASSPQGLAGVYEQFF.

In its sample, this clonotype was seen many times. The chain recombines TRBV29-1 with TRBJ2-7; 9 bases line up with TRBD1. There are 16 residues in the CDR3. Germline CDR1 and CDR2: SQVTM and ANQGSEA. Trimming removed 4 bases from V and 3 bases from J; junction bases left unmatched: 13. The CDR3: CSVGFSDRGSLYEQYF. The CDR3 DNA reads TGCAGCGTTGGGTTTAGTGACAGGGGGTCGCTCTACGAGCAGTACTTC.

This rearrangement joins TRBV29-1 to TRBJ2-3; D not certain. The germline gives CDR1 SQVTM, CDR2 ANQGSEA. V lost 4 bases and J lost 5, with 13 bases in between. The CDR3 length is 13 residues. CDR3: CSVAYGVGDTQYF. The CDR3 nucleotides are TGCAGCGTTGCTTATGGGGTAGGAGATACGCAGTATTTT.

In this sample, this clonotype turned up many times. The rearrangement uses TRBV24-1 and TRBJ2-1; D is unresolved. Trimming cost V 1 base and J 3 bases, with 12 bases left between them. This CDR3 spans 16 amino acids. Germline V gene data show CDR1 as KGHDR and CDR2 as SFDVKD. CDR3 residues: CATSDFIQDNYNEQFF. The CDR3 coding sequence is TGTGCCACCAGTGATTTCATCCAGGATAACTACAATGAGCAGTTCTTC.

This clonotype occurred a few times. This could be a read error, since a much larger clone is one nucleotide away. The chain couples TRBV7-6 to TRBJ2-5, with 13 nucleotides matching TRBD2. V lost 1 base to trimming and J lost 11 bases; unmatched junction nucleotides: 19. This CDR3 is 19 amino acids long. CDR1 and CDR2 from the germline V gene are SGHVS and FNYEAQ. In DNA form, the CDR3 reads TGTGCCAGCAGCTTAGGAGTGGGACTAGCGGGGTCAGGACGCAATGAGCAGTACTTC. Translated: CASSLGVGLAGSGRNEQYF.

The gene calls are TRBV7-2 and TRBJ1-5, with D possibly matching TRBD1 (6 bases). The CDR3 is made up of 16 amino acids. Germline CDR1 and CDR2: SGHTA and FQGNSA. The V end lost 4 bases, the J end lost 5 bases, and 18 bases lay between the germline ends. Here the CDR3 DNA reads TGTGCCAGCAGCTCCGGACAGCTCGTCGGGGATCAGCCCCAGCATTTT. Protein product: CASSSGQLVGDQPQHF.

The CDR3 DNA reads TGCAGCGTGGGCTTGGACGGAATGAACCAGCCCCAGCATTTT. This sequence encodes CSVGLDGMNQPQHF. The gene calls are TRBV29-1 and TRBJ1-5; no firm D call. Germline values: CDR1 SQVTM, CDR2 ANQGSEA. The CDR3 contains 14 residues. V lost 6 bases to trimming and J lost 7 bases, with 19 bases between them. Full variable domain (missing parts from reference TRBV29-1 and TRBJ1-5): SAVISQKPSRDICQRGTSLTIQCQVDSQVTMMFWYRQQPGQSLTLIATANQGSEATYESGFVIDKFPISRPNLTFSTLTVSNMSPEDSSIYLCSVGLDGMNQPQHFGDGTRLSIL.